Detailed here is one T cell receptor beta chain. The ends were cut back, 6 bases at V and 2 bases at J, with 18 bases in the middle. Germline-derived CDR1 and CDR2 are MDHEN and SYDVKM. The CDR3 has 16 residues. This specimen belongs to a study of blood T cell repertoires in COVID-19. Study in general: Collection of acute and convalescent COVID-19 samples took place in the United States, Italy and Spain. Sample material is recorded as cDNA or gDNA derived from T cells, B-cell-depleted T cells, or PBMCs.

As originally analysed: Nucleated cell counts were estimated from reference gene primer amplification. Method: immunoSEQ multiplex PCR; TCRdb's copy keeps in-frame clones and lacks some. V, J and clone size reflect that table, while D and trimming were determined from the DNA. The sample comprises more than 95,000 clones, 85% of which are singletons, and just over 6.5% rests with the top ten. The source of this sequence is a man at least 80 years old with active or convalescent COVID-19. Specimen: peripheral blood. The chain carries TRBV28 and TRBJ2-3, with D possibly matching TRBD2 (7 bases). The CDR3 sequence: CASSHYKGGHTDTQYF. CDR3 bases: TGTGCCAGCAGCCATTACAAGGGGGGGCACACAGATACGCAGTATTTT.